This TCR beta chain is from a study of naive and memory T cell subsets. Study-wide findings and caveats: This RNA-based method may be sensitive to activation-related transcript changes.

Amplification of ligated cDNA took four PCR rounds with SP2 and nested alpha and beta constant primers. One entry per CDR3 protein, called by TCRdb with MiXCR from the 5' RACE reads. The profile covers about 32,000 distinct CDR3 sequences, with approximately 15% appearing a single time and 2% to 3% taken by the ten largest. The CDR3 is 13 residues long. V was pared by 3 bases and J by 3 bases, with 3 bases of the junction left unmatched. CDR1 is SQVTM, CDR2 ANQGSEA, per germline. A UMI-containing oligonucleotide was joined by 3' ligation to the TCR cDNA template. Input was roughly 1 to 1,100 ng of DNase-treated total RNA without cell sorting. This clonotype was counted ten times or more. Its cognate antigen is unknown.

The receptor's source is a female donor in good health. This chain uses TRBV29-1 with TRBJ2-3; TRBD2 matches at 7 bases. CDR3 DNA sequence: TGCAGCGTTGAGATTAGCGGGACAGATACGCAGTATTTT. Protein product: CSVEISGTDTQYF.